These T cell receptor beta chains were read from a single sample in a study of blood T cell repertoires in COVID-19. TCRdb keeps only in-frame clones here, not all; method: immunoSEQ multiplex PCR. The sample has around 250,000 clones, 70% to 90% seen once. The specimen was PBMCs or T cells enriched from blood (not recorded which). These receptors were obtained from a woman in her 40s with acute COVID-19. CDR3s include the opening cysteine and the closing phenylalanine or tryptophan. A D gene is named only where the DNA matches it firmly. Clone size is shown for a subset of rows, as once, few, many or a class of expanded clone.

TRBV24-1	TRBJ1-1	-	14	-	CATRSAFLGTEAFF	TGTGCCACCAGGTCAGCGTTCCTGGGCACTGAAGCTTTCTTT
TRBV5-6	TRBJ2-5	-	15	-	CASSSGSGRGETQYF	TGTGCCAGCAGCTCCGGGTCAGGTCGAGGGGAGACCCAGTACTTC
TRBV5-1	TRBJ2-7	TRBD1	14	-	CASSLDRGTLEQYF	TGCGCCAGCAGCCTGGACAGGGGGACACTCGAGCAGTACTTC
TRBV24-1	TRBJ2-7	-	13	-	CATSDLRGSEQYF	TGTGCCACCAGTGATTTGAGGGGCTCCGAGCAGTACTTC
TRBV5-1	TRBJ2-3	-	15	-	CASSLSSAGTDTQYF	TGCGCCAGCAGCTTGAGTAGCGCCGGCACAGATACGCAGTATTTT
TRBV6-1	TRBJ2-7	-	15	-	CASSETLVISYEQYF	TGTGCCAGCAGTGAAACCTTAGTGATCTCCTACGAGCAGTACTTC
TRBV2	TRBJ1-1	-	13	few	CASLGQQNTEAFF	TGTGCCAGCCTCGGACAGCAAAACACTGAAGCTTTCTTT
TRBV2	TRBJ1-2	TRBD1	15	-	CAGLPTGPDPYGYTF	TGTGCCGGACTCCCGACAGGGCCCGATCCCTATGGCTACACCTTC
TRBV7-3	TRBJ2-7	-	13	-	CASSPGKNYEQYF	TGTGCCAGCAGCCCCGGGAAAAACTACGAGCAGTACTTC
TRBV10-3	TRBJ2-1	TRBD1	15	once	CAIRQTGGSYNEQFF	TGTGCCATCAGACAAACAGGGGGGTCCTACAATGAGCAGTTCTTC
TRBV24-1	TRBJ2-2	-	18	-	CATSDHRNRAIISGELFF	TGTGCCACCAGTGATCACCGGAACAGGGCGATCATCTCCGGGGAGCTGTTTTTT
TRBV28	TRBJ1-2	TRBD1	14	-	CASSYRDSIYGYTF	TGTGCCAGCAGTTACCGGGACAGCATCTATGGCTACACCTTC
TRBV7-2	TRBJ2-1	TRBD2	15	once	CASSLVAGVGNEQFF	TGTGCCAGCAGCTTAGTAGCGGGAGTCGGCAATGAGCAGTTCTTC
TRBV7-9	TRBJ1-1	TRBD1	15	once	CASSYTGQGDTEAFF	TGTGCCAGCAGCTATACGGGACAGGGGGACACTGAAGCTTTCTTT
TRBV5-4	TRBJ1-2	TRBD1	15	-	CASSGPGTGRYGYTF	TGTGCCAGCAGCGGTCCCGGGACAGGGCGCTATGGCTACACCTTC
TRBV30	TRBJ1-4	TRBD1	14	-	CAWSSQGTNEKLFF	TGTGCCTGGAGTTCACAGGGGACAAATGAAAAACTGTTTTTT
TRBV30	TRBJ1-2	-	15	-	CAWSAPGHGGYGYTF	TGTGCCTGGAGTGCCCCGGGGCACGGGGGCTATGGCTACACCTTC
TRBV11-3	TRBJ2-3	-	12	-	CASSRHADTQYF	TGTGCCAGCAGCAGACACGCAGATACGCAGTATTTT
TRBV14	TRBJ1-2	-	18	-	CASSPYSYDTHVNYGYTF	TGTGCCAGCAGCCCCTACTCATATGACACCCATGTAAACTATGGCTACACCTTC
TRBV13	TRBJ2-5	TRBD2	17	-	CASSLGLAGVGQETQYF	TGTGCCAGCAGCTTGGGACTAGCGGGAGTAGGTCAAGAGACCCAGTACTTC
TRBV30	TRBJ2-1	TRBD2	13	-	CAGSGGTYNEQFF	TGTGCCGGTAGCGGGGGGACCTACAATGAGCAGTTCTTC
TRBV10-2	TRBJ1-2	TRBD1	15	-	CASRKGTGGYYGYTF	TGCGCCAGCAGAAAAGGGACAGGGGGCTACTATGGCTACACCTTC
TRBV5-4	TRBJ1-5	TRBD1	14	-	CASSVDRANQPQHF	TGTGCCAGCAGCGTGGACAGGGCAAATCAGCCCCAGCATTTT
TRBV19	TRBJ1-2	-	17	-	CASSMKTDSRLRNGYTF	TGTGCCAGTAGTATGAAGACAGATTCGCGCCTGAGGAATGGCTACACCTTC
TRBV15	TRBJ1-5	-	15	-	CATSRERRPDQPQHF	TGTGCCACCAGCAGAGAACGGCGGCCGGATCAGCCCCAGCATTTT
TRBV6-2/TRBV6-3	TRBJ2-1	TRBD2	19	-	CASSYDPWVAGVVYNEQFF	TGTGCCAGCAGTTACGACCCGTGGGTAGCGGGAGTTGTCTACAATGAGCAGTTCTTC
TRBV19	TRBJ2-1	TRBD2	16	-	CASTRVASGGYNEQFF	TGTGCCAGTACAAGAGTGGCTAGCGGGGGCTACAATGAGCAGTTCTTC
TRBV19	TRBJ2-1	TRBD2	15	-	CASSIVASGYNEQFF	TGTGCCAGTAGTATAGTGGCTAGCGGGTACAATGAGCAGTTCTTC
TRBV18	TRBJ1-4	TRBD1	15	once	CASSPRQGSNEKLFF	TGTGCCAGCTCACCCCGACAGGGCTCTAATGAAAAACTGTTTTTT
TRBV2	TRBJ1-2	-	13	-	CASSEFSNYGYTF	TGTGCCAGCAGTGAATTCTCTAACTATGGCTACACCTTC
TRBV2	TRBJ1-1	TRBD1	13	-	CASRMGQPPWAFF	TGTGCCAGCAGGATGGGACAGCCACCCTGGGCTTTCTTT
TRBV6-2/TRBV6-3	TRBJ1-2	TRBD1	16	-	CASSYGGAGGYDGYTF	TGTGCCAGCAGTTACGGTGGGGCAGGGGGCTATGATGGCTACACCTTC
TRBV28	TRBJ1-2	-	14	-	CATAVPGANYGYTF	TGTGCAACAGCGGTTCCAGGTGCTAACTATGGCTACACCTTC
TRBV28	TRBJ1-2	-	14	-	CASMVGGALGGYTF	TGTGCCAGCATGGTAGGAGGGGCCCTTGGGGGCTACACCTTC
TRBV7-9	TRBJ1-5	TRBD1	15	-	CASSLGTADNQPQHF	TGTGCCAGCAGCTTGGGGACAGCGGACAATCAGCCCCAGCATTTT
TRBV20-1	TRBJ2-7	-	10	-	CSASRELQYF	TGCAGTGCTAGTCGGGAGTTGCAGTACTTC
TRBV6-2/TRBV6-3	TRBJ2-3	-	14	-	CASSDRSSTDTQYF	TGTGCCAGCAGTGACAGGTCAAGCACAGATACGCAGTATTTT
TRBV28	TRBJ1-1	-	12	-	CASSLEAPEAFF	TGTGCCAGCAGTTTAGAGGCCCCTGAAGCTTTCTTT
TRBV28	TRBJ1-4	-	12	-	CASRAYGGKLFF	TGTGCCAGCAGGGCTTATGGCGGAAAACTGTTTTTT
TRBV3-1/TRBV3-2	TRBJ2-2	-	14	-	CASSRLDSTGELFF	TGTGCCAGCAGCCGGTTAGACTCTACCGGGGAGCTGTTTTTT
TRBV12-3/TRBV12-4	TRBJ1-3	-	13	-	CASSLGQENTIYF	TGTGCCAGCAGTTTAGGACAGGAAAACACCATATATTTT
TRBV5-5	TRBJ2-7	TRBD2	13	-	CASSPSGKNEQYF	TGTGCCAGCAGCCCAAGCGGGAAAAACGAGCAGTACTTC
TRBV6-5	TRBJ2-5	TRBD2	15	few	CASSYLGLAGETQYF	TGTGCCAGCAGTTACCTCGGGCTAGCGGGGGAGACCCAGTACTTC
TRBV3-1/TRBV3-2	TRBJ2-7	TRBD1	14	-	CASSQGQGIGEQYF	TGTGCCAGCAGCCAGGGACAGGGAATCGGCGAGCAGTACTTC
TRBV19	TRBJ2-1	-	13	-	CASSPPAYNEQFF	TGTGCCAGTAGTCCCCCGGCCTACAATGAGCAGTTCTTC
TRBV15	TRBJ2-5	-	15	-	CATSVGLGEIETQYF	TGTGCCACCAGCGTGGGACTGGGAGAGATAGAGACCCAGTACTTC
TRBV7-8	TRBJ1-6	-	14	-	CASSLVQGGSPLHF	TGTGCCAGCAGCTTAGTTCAGGGTGGATCACCCCTCCACTTT
TRBV7-2	TRBJ2-6	-	15	-	CASSSGGGGANVLTF	TGTGCCAGCAGCTCAGGGGGCGGGGGAGCCAACGTCCTGACTTTC
TRBV7-2	TRBJ1-1	-	15	few	CASSSRLRGNTEAFF	TGTGCCAGCAGCTCCCGTCTAAGGGGGAACACTGAAGCTTTCTTT
TRBV27	TRBJ2-2	-	16	-	CASSLLRLVDTGELFF	TGTGCCAGCAGTTTATTGCGTCTAGTGGATACCGGGGAGCTGTTTTTT
TRBV2	TRBJ2-3	TRBD2	14	-	CASSVVAGGDTQYF	TGTGCCAGCAGTGTGGTAGCGGGAGGAGATACGCAGTATTTT
TRBV28	TRBJ1-5	TRBD1	14	-	CASRRTGVGQPQHF	TGTGCCAGCAGACGGACAGGGGTCGGGCAGCCCCAGCATTTT
TRBV11-3	TRBJ2-1	TRBD2	14	-	CASSSGTSLNEQFF	TGTGCCAGCAGCTCCGGGACTAGTTTAAATGAGCAGTTCTTC
TRBV7-9	TRBJ2-3	-	15	-	CASSLGLQYTDTQYF	TGTGCCAGCAGCTTAGGGCTCCAATACACAGATACGCAGTATTTT
TRBV28	TRBJ1-2	-	14	-	CASSFHAFYYGYTF	TGTGCCAGCAGTTTTCACGCGTTTTACTATGGCTACACCTTC
TRBV11-2	TRBJ1-6	-	18	-	CASSLDQRGRPYNSPLHF	TGTGCCAGCAGCTTAGATCAGCGGGGGAGGCCCTATAATTCACCCCTCCACTTT
TRBV9	TRBJ2-1	-	15	-	CASSVAGVVNNEQFF	TGTGCCAGCAGCGTAGCGGGAGTTGTTAACAATGAGCAGTTCTTC